The 17 T cell receptor beta chains in this list originate from one sample, sequenced in a study of breast tumors, draining lymph nodes, adjacent tissues (dated by TCRdb to 2016 to 2017). Library generation was performed with multiplex PCR. The instrument was an Illumina HiSeq 2000. The public reads were run again by TCRdb, first through fastp at Q25 and then through MiXCR, and only productive beta chains were kept. CDR3 protein sequences are deduplicated, and each keeps its most common genes and DNA. The sample contains fewer than 140,000 distinct CDR3 sequences, about 31% of them found a single time. Approximately 5.2% of the sample rests with the top ten. Lymph node samples came from the axillary draining lymph nodes of breast cancer patients. Material for sequencing was axillary lymph node tissue. The source is a female donor with breast cancer. Some clones in this sample may be carry-over from other donors' samples.

This clonotype was picked up many times. The chain couples TRBV13 to TRBJ2-5; D is possibly TRBD1 (7 bases). The length of the CDR3 is 15 residues. V was clipped by 5 bases and J by 4 bases, with 17 bases between them. Per germline, CDR1 PRHDT and CDR2 FYEKMQ (reference sequence). The CDR3 here is CASSRPRGDRETQYF. The CDR3, as DNA: TGTGCCAGCAGCCGGCCCAGGGGGGATCGAGAGACCCAGTACTTC.

The genes are TRBV7-2 and TRBJ1-5; the D is unclear. The germline V gene has CDR1 SGHTA and CDR2 FQGNSA. CDR3 length: 15 amino acids. Trimming left V 5 bases short and J 0 bases short, with 11 bases between. The CDR3 DNA sequence: TGTGCCAGCAGCCGTCCGGGTGATAGCAATCAGCCCCAGCATTTT. It yields the protein CASSRPGDSNQPQHF.

This clonotype was recorded many times. The CDR3 nucleotides read TGTGCCAGCAGCAGGATAGCGGGGGACCAAGAGACCCAGTACTTC. Protein: CASSRIAGDQETQYF. V usage is TRBV5-6 and J usage is TRBJ2-5, with 9 bases aligning to TRBD2. The CDR3 contains 15 residues. The ends lost 4 bases at V and 0 bases at J; junction bases unmatched: 4. From germline, CDR1 is SGHDT and CDR2 YYEEEE.

There are many counts of this clonotype. The chain recombines TRBV20-1 with TRBJ2-3; D ambiguous. CDR1 is DFQATT and CDR2 is SNEGSKA in the germline V gene (reference sequence). The CDR3 is 14 residues long. Trimming stripped 1 base from V and 5 bases from J, with 13 bases between. CDR3: CSARGPLNIDTQYF. CDR3 nucleotide sequence: TGCAGTGCTAGAGGACCCTTGAACATAGATACGCAGTATTTT.

The V and J genes are TRBV5-1 and TRBJ2-6; the match to TRBD2 covers 7 bases. The CDR3 is made up of 17 amino acids. In germline, CDR1 is SGHRS, CDR2 YFSETQ. Trimming cost V 0 bases and J 3 bases; bases outside gene matches: 6. CDR3 protein: CASSLETGGYGANVLTF. Here the CDR3 DNA reads TGCGCCAGCAGCTTGGAAACGGGAGGTTATGGGGCCAACGTCCTGACTTTC.

This clonotype was counted many times. This clone may be a read error of a much larger clone one base away. The chain carries TRBV9 and TRBJ1-3; no clear D gene. The length of the CDR3 is 15 residues. Germline loops: CDR1 SGDLS, CDR2 YYNGEE. CDR3 sequence reads: CASSVAESSGNTTYF. CDR3 DNA sequence: TGTGCCAGCAGCGTAGCAGAGAGCTCTGGAAACACCACATATTTT.

This clonotype occurred many times. J is TRBJ1-1 and V is TRBV20-1; no definite D call. This CDR3 is built from 13 residues. V lost 3 bases, J lost 9 bases, and 17 bases lay in between. Germline lookup yields CDR1 DFQATT and CDR2 SNEGSKA (reference sequence). For the CDR3, the DNA is TGCAGTGCTAGTCTTTTGATCTGGGCTCAAGCTTTCTTT. Translating it yields CSASLLIWAQAFF.

Comments on this clonotype: A much larger clone lies a single base off, so this may be a read error. V and J are TRBV7-8 and TRBJ2-3, with a weak D call TRBD1 (6 bases). CDR1 SGHVS and CDR2 FQNEAQ come from the germline V gene. The CDR3 contains 15 residues. The V and J ends lost 5 bases and 1 base respectively, with 13 bases between them. In nucleotides, the CDR3 is TGTGCCAGCAGCCTGAGGGGACAACGCACAGATACGCAGTATTTT. Protein product: CASSLRGQRTDTQYF.

In regard to this clonotype: This is likely a read error, given that the CDR3 carries no conserved phenylalanine or tryptophan at its end. The DNA is omitted, as the CDR3 cannot be located on it reliably, and the CDR3 follows TCRdb's listing. The V and J genes are TRBV7-8 and TRBJ2-5. Germline CDR1 SGHVS, CDR2 FQNEAQ. The length of the CDR3 is 12 amino acids, counting both ends. The CDR3 spells CASSLSPIPTYD.

Remarks on this clonotype: A much larger clone sits a single nucleotide away, making a read error possible. This chain uses TRBV5-5 with TRBJ1-2, with a possible D match to TRBD1 (5 bases). The CDR3 contains 14 residues. Germline CDR1 SGHKS, CDR2 YYEKEE (reference sequence). The V end lost 0 bases, the J end lost 2 bases, and 8 bases lay between the germline ends. The CDR3, as DNA: TGTGCCAGCAGCTTGGACGGGGCCAACTATGGCTACACCTTC. Translation gives CASSLDGANYGYTF.

This clonotype turned up a few times. A much larger clone lies one base from this, so it may be a read error. The rearrangement joins TRBV20-1 to TRBJ2-7; possible D gene TRBD1, 6 bases. In germline, CDR1 is DFQATT, CDR2 SNEGSKA (reference sequence). The CDR3 runs 13 residues. CDR3 in amino acids: CSIPGVLSYAQYF. For the CDR3, the DNA is TGCAGTATTCCAGGGGTCTTATCCTACGCGCAGTACTTC.

This clonotype was recorded at least ten times. The chain couples TRBV5-1 to TRBJ1-4; 7 nucleotides align to TRBD1. Germline CDR1 SGHRS, CDR2 YFSETQ. After removal of 3 bases from V and 5 bases from J, the junction contained 10 bases not matched to a gene. The length of the CDR3 is 16 residues. For the CDR3, the DNA is TGCGCCAGCAGCTCGTCCGGGACAGTGATCAATGAAAAACTGTTTTTT. This codes for CASSSSGTVINEKLFF. The full variable domain, in which reference TRBV5-1 and TRBJ1-4 provide the parts outside the CDR3, is KAGVTQTPRYLIKTRGQQVTLSCSPISGHRSVSWYQQTPGQGLQFLFEYFSETQRNKGNFPGRFSGRQFSNSRSEMNVSTLELGDSALYLCASSSSGTVINEKLFFGSGTQLSVL.

In this sample, this clonotype turned up a few times. In nucleotides, the CDR3 is TGTGCCAGCTCACCACCGACAGGGGCACGGCAGGATACGCAGTATTTT. Translated, it gives CASSPPTGARQDTQYF. V usage is TRBV18 and J usage is TRBJ2-3, with 8 positions matching TRBD1. Germline CDR1 is KGHSH and CDR2 is LQKENI. CDR3 length equals 16 residues. After removal of 0 bases from V and 6 bases from J, the junction contained 8 bases not matched to a gene. The full variable domain, in which reference TRBV18 and TRBJ2-3 provide the parts outside the CDR3, is NAGVMQNPRHLVRRRGQEARLRCSPMKGHSHVYWYRQLPEEGLKFMVYLQKENIIDESGMPKERFSAEFPKEGPSILRIQQVVRGDSAAYFCASSPPTGARQDTQYFGPGTRLTVL.

The V gene is TRBV12-3 or TRBV12-4, the J gene TRBJ1-1; D unclear. Trimming pared 4 bases from V and 0 bases from J, leaving 9 bases between. This CDR3 is 14 amino acids long. Here the CDR3 DNA reads TGTGCCAGCAGTTCGGACCCGATGAACACTGAAGCTTTCTTT. This encodes CASSSDPMNTEAFF.

V is TRBV7-9 and J is TRBJ1-6; 9 bases line up with TRBD1. Germline-derived CDR1 and CDR2 are SEHNR and FQNEAQ (reference sequence). The CDR3 length is 17 residues. V lost 5 bases to trimming and J lost 17 bases; unmatched junction nucleotides: 22. Here the CDR3 reads CASSAHRDREGRREVHF. The CDR3 DNA reads TGTGCCAGCAGCGCCCACCGGGACAGGGAGGGAAGAAGAGAGGTCCACTTT.

About this clonotype: At one of its ends the junction is not consistent with the germline gene, which may arise from a read error. The chain couples TRBV4-1 to TRBJ2-5; TRBD1 or TRBD2 may be the D gene (7 bases each). Germline V gives CDR1 MGHRA, CDR2 YSYEKL. The CDR3 spans 13 residues. The CDR3 sequence is CASNQVRGGTQYF. The CDR3, as DNA: TGCGCCAGCAACCAAGTCAGGGGGGGGACCCAGTACTTC.

This sequence joins TRBV5-1 and TRBJ2-2; maybe TRBD2 (5 bases). Trimming cost V 4 bases and J 3 bases, with 19 bases left between them. The CDR3 consists of 17 residues. Germline lookup yields CDR1 SGHRS and CDR2 YFSETQ. CDR3 bases: TGCGCCAGCAGCCTGGGTGGGGTAGCGCTCGACACCGGGGAGCTGTTTTTT. Translating it yields CASSLGGVALDTGELFF.